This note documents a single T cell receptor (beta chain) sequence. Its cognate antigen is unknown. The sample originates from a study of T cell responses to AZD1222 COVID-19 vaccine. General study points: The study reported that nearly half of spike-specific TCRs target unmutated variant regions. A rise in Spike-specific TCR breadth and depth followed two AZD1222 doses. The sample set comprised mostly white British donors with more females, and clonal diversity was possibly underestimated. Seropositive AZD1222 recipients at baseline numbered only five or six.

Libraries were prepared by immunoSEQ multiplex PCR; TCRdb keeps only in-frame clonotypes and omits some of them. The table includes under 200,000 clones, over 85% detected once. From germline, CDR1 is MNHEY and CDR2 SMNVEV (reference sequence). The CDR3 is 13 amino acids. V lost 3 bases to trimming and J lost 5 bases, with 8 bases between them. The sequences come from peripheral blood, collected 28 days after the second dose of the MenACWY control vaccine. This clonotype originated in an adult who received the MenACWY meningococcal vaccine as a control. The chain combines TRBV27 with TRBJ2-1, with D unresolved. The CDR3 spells CASSFYPHNEQFF. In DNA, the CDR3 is TGTGCCAGCAGTTTTTACCCTCACAATGAGCAGTTCTTC.